The rows below give T cell receptor beta chains drawn from one sample of a study of blood T cell repertoires in COVID-19. Measured with immunoSEQ multiplex PCR; TCRdb has only the in-frame clones, and not every one. The sample lists under 450,000 clones, about 90% occurring once. The sequenced material came from PBMCs or T cells enriched from blood (not recorded which). The receptors stem from a man aged 30-40 years who had recovered from COVID-19. Both conserved end residues are part of each CDR3. The D gene is left open where the match is weak. Some rows have no size entry. The others give once, few or many, or a class for an expanded clone.

V gene,J gene,D gene,clone size,CDR3 protein,CDR3 DNA
TRBV6-6,TRBJ1-5,TRBD1,.,CASRPTGGYNQPQHF,TGTGCCAGCAGACCTACAGGGGGGTACAATCAGCCCCAGCATTTT
TRBV5-5,TRBJ2-7,TRBD1,.,CASSLDVSGTGSYEQYF,TGTGCCAGCAGCTTGGATGTTTCCGGGACAGGGAGTTACGAGCAGTACTTC
TRBV19,TRBJ1-5,.,.,CASSNRENQPQHF,TGTGCCAGTAGTAACAGGGAGAATCAGCCCCAGCATTTT
TRBV29-1,TRBJ1-2,.,.,CSVNYYGYTF,TGCAGCGTTAACTACTATGGCTACACCTTC
TRBV12-3/TRBV12-4,TRBJ1-4,.,.,CASSFTNGEKLFF,TGTGCCAGCAGTTTCACCAACGGTGAAAAACTGTTTTTT
TRBV5-1,TRBJ2-5,TRBD2,few,CASSTRTSGAVETQYF,TGCGCCAGCAGCACCCGGACTAGCGGGGCCGTAGAGACCCAGTACTTC
TRBV30,TRBJ2-5,TRBD1,.,CAWSTGGIETQYF,TGTGCCTGGAGTACAGGGGGGATAGAGACCCAGTACTTC
TRBV4-2,TRBJ2-1,TRBD2,.,CASSQAPSGGYYNEQFF,TGTGCCAGCAGCCAAGCGCCTAGCGGGGGGTACTACAATGAGCAGTTCTTC
TRBV14,TRBJ1-1,TRBD1,.,CASSLAGTGGVRTEAFF,TGTGCCAGCAGCCTGGCCGGGACAGGGGGCGTAAGGACTGAAGCTTTCTTT
TRBV7-2,TRBJ1-6,TRBD1,few,CASSKLQGANSPLHF,TGTGCCAGCAGCAAGCTACAGGGGGCTAATTCACCCCTCCACTTT
TRBV19,TRBJ1-6,.,.,CASTTGVAPSSPLHF,TGTGCCAGTACCACCGGAGTGGCCCCGAGTTCACCCCTCCACTTT
TRBV7-3,TRBJ2-7,.,.,CASSSSGPTGEQYF,TGTGCCAGCAGCTCCTCAGGACCCACGGGAGAGCAGTACTTC
TRBV5-1,TRBJ1-2,.,.,CASSLGTGYGYTF,TGCGCCAGCAGCTTGGGTACGGGTTATGGCTACACCTTC
TRBV6-5,TRBJ2-5,.,.,CASSLAPGETQYF,TGTGCCAGCAGCCTGGCCCCAGGGGAGACCCAGTACTTC
TRBV10-3,TRBJ1-5,.,.,CAISETQSNQPQHF,TGTGCCATCAGTGAGACCCAGAGCAATCAGCCCCAGCATTTT
TRBV10-3,TRBJ1-1,TRBD1,.,CAISRLTGGNTEAFF,TGTGCCATCAGCCGACTGACAGGGGGGAACACTGAAGCTTTCTTT
TRBV5-1,TRBJ1-6,.,.,CASSLAGLGNSPLHF,TGCGCCAGCAGCTTGGCCGGACTGGGCAATTCACCCCTCCACTTT
TRBV5-1,TRBJ1-5,.,.,CASSSGTDQPQHF,TGCGCCAGCAGCTCCGGGACTGATCAGCCCCAGCATTTT
TRBV10-3,TRBJ2-1,TRBD2,.,CAISGGAGGLGNEQFF,TGTGCCATCAGTGGGGGAGCGGGGGGGCTGGGCAATGAGCAGTTCTTC
TRBV3-1/TRBV3-2,TRBJ1-3,.,.,CASSTDISGNTIYF,TGTGCCAGCAGCACCGACATCTCTGGAAACACCATATATTTT
TRBV19,TRBJ1-6,.,.,CASSTPGDYNSPLHF,TGTGCCAGTAGTACCCCAGGCGATTATAATTCACCCCTCCACTTT
TRBV7-2,TRBJ2-5,TRBD1,.,CASSFGQVTVQETQYF,TGTGCCAGCAGCTTTGGACAGGTGACGGTCCAAGAGACCCAGTACTTC
TRBV9,TRBJ1-6,.,.,CASSAPAERSSYNSPLHF,TGTGCCAGCAGCGCCCCTGCTGAGCGGAGCTCCTATAATTCACCCCTCCACTTT
TRBV5-1,TRBJ1-2,.,.,CASSLSPGASSYTF,TGCGCCAGCAGCTTGTCTCCAGGGGCGAGTAGCTACACCTTC
TRBV10-1,TRBJ2-7,.,.,CASSVSGSYEQYF,TGCGCCAGCAGTGTTTCGGGTTCCTACGAGCAGTACTTC
TRBV28,TRBJ1-1,.,.,CATARGTNTEAFF,TGTGCCACCGCTAGGGGAACGAACACTGAAGCTTTCTTT
TRBV30,TRBJ2-3,TRBD2,.,CAWSSGGASDTQYF,TGTGCCTGGTCCAGCGGGGGGGCTTCGGATACGCAGTATTTT
TRBV6-5,TRBJ2-3,TRBD2,.,CASRGSGVRDTQYF,TGTGCCAGCAGAGGTAGCGGGGTCCGGGATACGCAGTATTTT
TRBV10-3,TRBJ1-2,TRBD1,few,CAITSKDRRANYGYTF,TGTGCCATCACTTCCAAGGACAGGAGAGCTAACTATGGCTACACCTTC